Shown below are 28 T cell receptor beta chains from a single sample sequenced in a study of cytomegalovirus exposure and HLA in healthy donors. Researchers ran the PCR with 60 Vbeta and 13 Jbeta primers. Some clones are missing from TCRdb's copy, which holds only in-frame ones; the method was immunoSEQ multiplex PCR. The table lists nearly 200,000 clones, about four fifths of them singletons. The sequencing input was PBMCs. The receptors come from a male donor in good health and CMV-seropositive.

The chain links TRBV7-2 to TRBJ2-7, with TRBD2 identical over 9 bases. CDR3 length equals 16 residues. The trim removed 5 bases at V and 0 bases at J, leaving 8 bases unmatched. The germline V gene has CDR1 SGHTA and CDR2 FQGNSA. CDR3 in DNA: TGTGCCAGCAGCCCGGGGACTAGCCGCTACTCCTACGAGCAGTACTTC. Translating it yields CASSPGTSRYSYEQYF.

The chain has TRBV7-2 and TRBJ2-1; 10 bases align to TRBD2. Germline CDR1 SGHTA, CDR2 FQGNSA. V was pared by 3 bases and J by 10 bases, with 9 bases of the junction left unmatched. CDR3 length: 15 residues. This CDR3 reads CASSFPPSGGREQFF. CDR3 bases: TGTGCCAGCAGCTTCCCCCCTAGCGGGGGAAGGGAGCAGTTCTTC. Using reference TRBV7-2 and TRBJ2-1 for the parts outside the CDR3, the full variable domain is GAGVSQSPSNKVTEKGKDVELRCDPISGHTALYWYRQSLGQGLEFLIYFQGNSAPDKSGLPSDRFSAERTGGSVSTLTIQRTQQEDSAVYLCASSFPPSGGREQFFGPGTRLTVL.

The gene calls are TRBV7-9 and TRBJ2-3, with 7 bases fitting TRBD2. The junction had 7 bases not matched to a gene; V was cut back by 5 bases and J by 2 bases. CDR1 and CDR2 from the germline V gene are SEHNR and FQNEAQ (reference sequence). CDR3 length: 15 amino acids. The CDR3 sequence: CASSKTSATTDTQYF. The CDR3 DNA follows: TGTGCCAGCAGCAAAACTAGCGCAACCACAGATACGCAGTATTTT.

This sequence joins TRBV5-1 and TRBJ2-4, with 8 bases matching TRBD2. The CDR3 extends over 15 amino acids. After removal of 7 bases from V and 3 bases from J, the junction contained 9 bases not matched to a gene. From germline, CDR1 is SGHRS and CDR2 YFSETQ. The chain's CDR3 is CASQRGGTDKNIQYF. The CDR3 DNA is TGCGCCAGCCAACGGGGGGGAACAGACAAAAACATTCAGTACTTC.

The chain couples TRBV27 to TRBJ2-2; 7 nucleotides line up with TRBD2. V lost 3 bases, J lost 3 bases, and 4 bases stayed unmatched. Germline loops: CDR1 MNHEY, CDR2 SMNVEV (reference sequence). CDR3 size: 15 residues. DNA of the CDR3: TGTGCCAGCAGTTTGCGGGGGAGGGACACCGGGGAGCTGTTTTTT. It yields the protein CASSLRGRDTGELFF.

DNA for the CDR3: TGTGCCAGCAGTTTCCGGGACAATGAATACGAGCAGTACTTC. This encodes CASSFRDNEYEQYF. This sequence joins TRBV28 and TRBJ2-7; D might be TRBD1 (6 bases). Deletions cut 3 bases from V and 4 bases from J, with 13 bases between. The germline CDR1 and CDR2 sequences are MDHEN and SYDVKM. This CDR3 has 14 amino acids.

V and J are TRBV27 and TRBJ1-5; D remains ambiguous. V shed 2 bases and J shed 2 bases, with 4 bases lying between them. The CDR3 is made up of 13 amino acids. The germline V gene encodes CDR1 MNHEY and CDR2 SMNVEV (reference sequence). The CDR3 region is CASSLQGNQPQHF. The DNA for the CDR3 is TGTGCCAGCAGTTTACAGGGCAATCAGCCCCAGCATTTT.

This clone was seen a handful of times. The rearrangement uses TRBV7-9 and TRBJ2-7, with TRBD1 identical over 7 bases. Germline V gene lookup returns CDR1 SEHNR and CDR2 FQNEAQ (reference sequence). The CDR3 is 12 amino acids. Unmatched junction bases numbered 6, after V lost 8 bases and J lost 5 bases. The CDR3 region is CASSRDSHEQYF. The CDR3 DNA sequence: TGTGCCAGCTCCCGGGACAGTCACGAGCAGTACTTC. The full variable domain, completed using reference TRBV7-9 and TRBJ2-7, is DTGVSQNPRHKITKRGQNVTFRCDPISEHNRLYWYRQTLGQGPEFLTYFQNEAQLEKSRLLSDRFSAERPKGSFSTLEIQRTEQGDSAMYLCASSRDSHEQYFGPGTRLTVT.

V gene TRBV15 combines with J gene TRBJ2-4, with D possibly matching TRBD1 (6 bases). V lost 0 bases, J lost 0 bases, and 12 bases lay in between. Germline CDR1 is LNHNV and CDR2 is YYDKDF (reference sequence). The CDR3 is 17 residues long. The CDR3 nucleotides are TGTGCCACCAGCAGAGATGAGGGGGTACTAGCCAAAAACATTCAGTACTTC. It is translated as CATSRDEGVLAKNIQYF.

V gene TRBV10-3 combines with J gene TRBJ2-2; perhaps TRBD2 as D (5 bases). This CDR3 is 14 amino acids long. V gave up 10 bases and J gave up 3 bases, with 15 bases separating them. Germline lookup yields CDR1 ENHRY and CDR2 SYGVKD. The CDR3 loop reads CATEGILDTGELFF. The CDR3 DNA follows: TGTGCCACCGAGGGAATACTCGACACCGGGGAGCTGTTTTTT.

The rearrangement links TRBV28 to TRBJ1-1; TRBD1 matches at 7 bases. The CDR3 totals 16 residues. Germline loops: CDR1 MDHEN, CDR2 SYDVKM. Losses at the gene ends were 3 bases for V and 1 base for J; bases not matched to a gene: 8. In DNA form, the CDR3 reads TGTGCCAGCAGTTTCGAGACGGGACAGCCGAACACTGAAGCTTTCTTT. It is translated as CASSFETGQPNTEAFF.

This clone has a handful of counts. The chain uses TRBV25-1 and TRBJ2-1, with D possibly TRBD2 on 6 matching bases. The V end lost 5 bases, the J end lost 8 bases, and 16 bases lay between the germline ends. CDR3 length: 14 residues. From germline, CDR1 is MGHDK and CDR2 SYGVNS. CDR3 sequence (DNA): TGTGCCAGCAGTCCCCTGTTTAGGAGGGATGAGCAGTTCTTC. It encodes CASSPLFRRDEQFF.

V gene TRBV5-4 combines with J gene TRBJ1-2; perhaps TRBD1 as D (6 bases). Germline CDR1 is SGHNT and CDR2 is YYREEE (reference sequence). Trimming shortened V by 0 bases and J by 7 bases, and 10 bases separated the two germline ends. The CDR3 has 13 amino acids. Here the CDR3 reads CASSLEAGAGYTF. The CDR3 DNA is TGTGCCAGCAGCTTGGAGGCAGGGGCTGGCTACACCTTC.

DNA of the CDR3: TGTGCCAGCAGTAAAAACTCGGGTGAGCAGTTCTTC. It codes for CASSKNSGEQFF. The chain combines TRBV27 with TRBJ2-1, with D uncertain. The CDR3 spans 12 residues. In germline, CDR1 is MNHEY, CDR2 SMNVEV (reference sequence). V gave up 5 bases and J gave up 9 bases, with 11 bases separating them.

V is TRBV27 and J is TRBJ1-2; D is undetermined. The germline gives CDR1 MNHEY, CDR2 SMNVEV (reference sequence). The CDR3 has 14 residues. Trimming stripped 2 bases from V and 2 bases from J, with 9 bases between. In nucleotides, the CDR3 is TGTGCCAGCAGTTTAGTGGGCAGCAACTATGGCTACACCTTC. Amino acid sequence: CASSLVGSNYGYTF.

The V call is TRBV10-2, the J call TRBJ2-5, with TRBD1 matching over 9 bases. The CDR3 is 13 amino acids. V lost 6 bases and J lost 5; bases outside the gene matches: 4. The germline gives CDR1 WSHSY, CDR2 SAAADI. As DNA, the CDR3 is TGCGCCAGCAGAAGACAGGGGGAGGAGACCCAGTACTTC. Translation: CASRRQGEETQYF.

This rearrangement joins TRBV6-1 to TRBJ2-7, with TRBD2 matching 12 bases. The CDR3 loop spans 15 amino acids. The V gene end was trimmed by 4 bases and the J gene end by 4 bases; junction bases not matched to a gene: 5. Germline CDR1 is MNHNS and CDR2 is SASEGT. This chain's CDR3 is CASSAGLAGYYEQYF. CDR3 DNA: TGTGCCAGCAGTGCCGGACTAGCGGGATATTACGAGCAGTACTTC.

This chain connects TRBV4-1 to TRBJ2-7, with 8 bases identical to TRBD2. J lost 4 bases, V lost 0 bases, and 5 bases had no gene match. The CDR3 runs to 15 residues. Germline CDR1 reads MGHRA; CDR2 reads YSYEKL. CDR3 DNA sequence: TGCGCCAGCAGCCAAGAAATACGGGGGGGATACGAGCAGTACTTC. Translated, it gives CASSQEIRGGYEQYF.

V is TRBV18 and J is TRBJ1-2; 7 bases are shared with TRBD1. The CDR3 runs to 15 residues. With 2 bases clipped from V and 3 bases from J, the junction kept 6 bases outside the gene matches. Germline assignment: CDR1 KGHSH and CDR2 LQKENI. CDR3 in amino acids: CASSPVPGQYYGYTF. In DNA form, the CDR3 reads TGTGCCAGCTCACCAGTGCCGGGACAGTACTATGGCTACACCTTC.

The chain carries TRBV14 and TRBJ1-2; D possibly corresponds to TRBD1 (5 bases). Trimming removed 2 bases at V and 4 bases at J, with 14 bases between. Germline CDR1 SGHDN, CDR2 FVKESK. This CDR3 has 15 amino acids. This CDR3 is CASSQLGGPLYGYTF. The CDR3 nucleotides read TGTGCCAGCAGCCAACTGGGGGGACCCCTCTATGGCTACACCTTC.

The rearrangement uses TRBV4-2 and TRBJ2-7; 8 nucleotides match TRBD1. V shed 2 bases, J shed 0 bases, and the junction held 12 bases outside the gene matches. CDR3 size: 18 residues. Germline V gene sequence: CDR1 LGHNA, CDR2 YNFKEQ. CDR3 region: CASSQSSGGRTFSYEQYF. The CDR3 DNA reads TGTGCCAGCAGCCAATCTTCAGGGGGCCGCACTTTCTCCTACGAGCAGTACTTC.

The V gene is TRBV6-5, the J gene TRBJ2-1; D unresolved. V shed 6 bases and J shed 6 bases, with 12 bases lying between them. Germline loops: CDR1 MNHEY, CDR2 SVGAGI. The CDR3 is made up of 13 amino acids. CDR3 amino acids: CASSPTETNEQFF. The DNA of the CDR3 is TGTGCCAGCAGCCCTACGGAGACCAATGAGCAGTTCTTC.

This chain joins TRBV4-3 and TRBJ2-1; D may be TRBD2 (5 bases). The CDR3 consists of 16 residues. Germline V CDR1 and CDR2: LGHNA, YSLEER. The germline V and J ends were trimmed by 5 bases and 4 bases, with 18 bases remaining between them. In DNA, the CDR3 is TGCGCCAGCAGCGTATCCTTTGCGGGCGATTACAATGAGCAGTTCTTC. Translation gives CASSVSFAGDYNEQFF.

The genes are TRBV27 and TRBJ1-5; tentative D call: TRBD1 (5 bases). Trimming took 5 bases from V and 0 from J, leaving 14 bases between them. The germline V gene has CDR1 MNHEY and CDR2 SMNVEV (reference sequence). The CDR3 has 16 residues. CDR3 region: CASSPKTVYSNQPQHF. CDR3 nucleotides: TGTGCCAGCAGTCCAAAGACAGTTTATAGCAATCAGCCCCAGCATTTT.

The chain is built from TRBV7-2 and TRBJ2-7; unclear D gene. V was pared by 7 bases and J by 0 bases, with 16 bases between. This CDR3 has 15 residues. Germline V gives CDR1 SGHTA, CDR2 FQGNSA. The CDR3 protein is CASTPAAVSSYEQYF. CDR3 DNA sequence: TGTGCCAGCACACCGGCGGCTGTAAGCTCCTACGAGCAGTACTTC.

About this clone itself: The junction differs from germline at one of its ends, possibly a read error. This chain links TRBV6-5 with TRBJ1-6; a weak D match, TRBD1 (6 bases). The germline V gene encodes CDR1 MNHEY and CDR2 SVGAGI. There are 16 residues in the CDR3. As DNA, the CDR3 is TGTGCCAGCAGTTACCAAGGACAGCCCTATGATTCACCCCTCCACTTT. The encoded protein is CASSYQGQPYDSPLHF.

The CDR3 sequence: CASSGQGYYNEQFF. The CDR3 bases are TGTGCCAGCAGCGGACAGGGTTACTACAATGAGCAGTTCTTC. The chain employs TRBV6-5 and TRBJ2-1; 8 bases line up with TRBD1. CDR3 length: 14 amino acids. The germline V gene encodes CDR1 MNHEY and CDR2 SVGAGI. The V gene end was trimmed by 6 bases and the J gene end by 3 bases; junction bases not matched to a gene: 4.

V usage is TRBV27 and J usage is TRBJ2-1; 13 bases fit TRBD2. This CDR3 is built from 14 residues. Germline CDR1 reads MNHEY; CDR2 reads SMNVEV (reference sequence). Trimming removed 6 bases from V and 8 bases from J; junction bases left unmatched: 4. CDR3 DNA sequence: TGTGCCAGCAGGTTCGGACTAGCGGGAGATGAGCAGTTCTTC. Its translation: CASRFGLAGDEQFF.